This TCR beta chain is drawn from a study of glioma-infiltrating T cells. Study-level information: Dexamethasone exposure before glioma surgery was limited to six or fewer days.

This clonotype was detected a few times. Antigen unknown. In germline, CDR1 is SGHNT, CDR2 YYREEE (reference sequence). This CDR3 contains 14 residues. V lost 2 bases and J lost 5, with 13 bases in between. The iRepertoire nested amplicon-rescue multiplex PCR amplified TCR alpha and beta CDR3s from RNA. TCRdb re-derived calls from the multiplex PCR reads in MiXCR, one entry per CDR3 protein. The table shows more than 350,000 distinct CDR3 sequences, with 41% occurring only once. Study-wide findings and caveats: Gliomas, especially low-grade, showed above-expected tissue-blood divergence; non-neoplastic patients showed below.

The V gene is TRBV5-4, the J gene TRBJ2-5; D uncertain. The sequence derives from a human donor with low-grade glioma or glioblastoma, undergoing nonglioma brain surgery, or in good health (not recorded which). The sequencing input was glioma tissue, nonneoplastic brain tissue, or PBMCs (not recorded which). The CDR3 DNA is TGTGCCAGCAGCTTTGATGGGCCACGCGAGACCCAGTACTTC. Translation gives CASSFDGPRETQYF.